This record concerns one T cell receptor beta chain sequence. This clone was seen a single time. Its specific antigen is unknown. The sample holds no much larger clone one base away, and base qualities are not on file. The germline V gene yields SGHTA for CDR1 and FQGNSA for CDR2. The CDR3 sequence holds 13 residues, the cysteine and phenylalanine included. Only the CDR3 region is kept as DNA, spanning 39 bases read in frame from base 1. V is cut back by 4 bases and J by 7 bases, with 7 bases in the junction unmatched. The data derive from a study of cytomegalovirus exposure and HLA in healthy donors (dated by TCRdb to 2016 to 2017). With regard to the full study: In an earlier analysis of some 610 of the donors, 276 Gb of sequence data and 95 million to 130 million unique TCR beta sequences from approximately 180 million T cells were reported. Roughly 300 gigabases of sequencing data and 80 million or so unique TCR sequences were included in an early release covering around 650 HLA-typed donors. Among the roughly 410 genotyped donors, around 81% belonged to the genetic ancestry cluster associated with self-reported Caucasian donors. The aim of the study was to test whether cataloging public T cell receptors could identify signatures of past pathogen exposure. The T cell repertoires of roughly 660 subjects were profiled by immunosequencing and related to cytomegalovirus serostatus. Along with the approximately 620-subject first cohort, a separate validation cohort of over a hundred different subjects was used. The study combined high-throughput TCR immunosequencing, statistical association of individual TCRs with disease status, and machine learning to predict cytomegalovirus infection status. A later analysis re-analyzed previously published TCR beta repertoires from 666 donors and added high-resolution HLA genotyping to study TCR occurrence patterns. In the later analysis, no new phenotypic data were used to find candidate immune exposures; instead, reliance was placed on TCR beta sequences and their occurrence across donors. In an earlier analysis of 550 to 700 of the donors, high-throughput TCR beta sequencing was used to judge whether each TCR beta V gene segment behaved as functional or pseudogenic. Donor age, sex, ethnicity and CMV serostatus were collected together with the repertoire data. A later genetic analysis used genome-wide SNP genotypes for about 65% of the roughly 700 donors, treating that subset as a discovery cohort. All discovery cohort repertoires had been generated using a single sequencing platform. HLA typing covered class I and class II loci at four-digit resolution. The number of donors typed differed by locus, with 629-630 for A, B, C, DRB1 and DQB1, around 560 for DQA1, about 610 for DPA1, and over 400 for DPB1. Four to six DR-DQ haplotypes were handled as single units for association and clustering, since linkage in the cohort was strong. Among 300 to 500 genotyped donors of the cohort, an average of around 240,000 unique TCR beta nucleotide sequences was sequenced per donor, of which approximately 18% were non-productive.

General findings and caveats noted by the study authors: In a later analysis, HLA-associated TCR beta chains showed more clonal expansion and lower generation probabilities than non-associated chains that were equally common. Because some donors lacked HLA typing at each locus, the association tests relied only on the typed subset. A few of the identified cytomegalovirus-associated TCR beta chains were confirmed in vitro to be specific for cytomegalovirus antigens. Because counts were too low, 15 to 20 rarely observed V segments, including chromosome 9 orphons, were excluded from the earlier analysis of under 650 of the donors. The study listed around 160 TCR beta chains as associated with cytomegalovirus. A group of highly shared sequence variants was considered likely to be a technical artifact of the sequencing pipeline. Compared with the roughly 670-donor mean, donors in an Asian-associated ancestry cluster had fewer N-insertions in productive TCRs, according to a later genetic analysis. A later analysis reported that several top co-occurrence clusters appeared linked to parvovirus B19, influenza, CMV and Epstein-Barr virus. While some public TCRs were present in many individuals, most TCR sequences turned up only very rarely across donors. Presence/absence analyses assumed roughly uniform sequencing depth across donors, an assumption that may not hold. At a false discovery rate of 0.05, a later analysis linked 16,951 TCR beta sequences to specific HLA alleles. CMV serostatus was the only immune exposure information available for the cohort. In an earlier analysis of fewer than 700 of the donors, most TCR beta V segments appeared in productive rearrangements about 87% or about 30% of the time, broadly matching IMGT annotations. Some IMGT-functional V segments, including TRBV6-2 and TRBV6-3, could not be distinguished by the 87-base-pair reads and were therefore excluded. The authors suggested that the approach could potentially be extended to other disease states and immunological phenotypes. In a later analysis, TCR association rates were found to vary across HLA loci, with the most associated TCRs seen for DRB1 alleles and the fewest for HLA-C alleles. An association between a missense DCLRE1C variant and V-gene and J-gene trimming of TCR beta chains was found in a later genetic analysis and replicated in an independent cohort. The classifier was reported to diagnose cytomegalovirus status with high specificity and sensitivity in both the original cohort and the validation cohort. Correlated functional status among segregating V segments might reflect linkage disequilibrium, but an unknown experimental factor could not be ruled out. A further reported finding was that TCR beta sequences accurately predicted the HLA-A and HLA-B alleles for most subjects in the first cohort. Assigning TCR associations to individual alleles was difficult when HLA alleles, especially DR and DQ, strongly co-occurred. In a later analysis, most CMV-associated TCR beta chains were found to appear HLA-restricted, with HLA associations seemingly driven largely by CMV exposure. The cohort was sequenced for TCR beta chains only, and without alpha or paired-chain data the features that could be detected were limited.

In total, 666 healthy bone marrow donors made up the cohort. All cohort members were sampled while nominally healthy, although unrecorded immune exposures were likely present. CMV serostatus was recorded as positive for some 300 and negative for about 50% of the 666 cohort members, whereas no CMV serostatus was recorded for the donor in question. A peripheral blood sample was collected from each donor, and TCR beta sequencing was performed on peripheral blood mononuclear cells. The Qiagen DNeasy Blood Extraction Kit was used to extract genomic DNA from the blood cell samples. The method was the immunoSEQ multiplex PCR assay. For the multiplex PCR, a mixture combining 60 forward primers for TCR Vbeta segments and 13 reverse primers for TCR Jbeta segments was used. The CDR3 region of rearranged TCR beta genes was amplified from genomic DNA with a multiplex PCR assay. On the Illumina HiSeq System, the amplified TCR beta libraries were sequenced as 87-base-pair reads. The study's own analysis went as follows. In a later analysis, tens of millions of unique TCR beta chains were counted across the 690 or so repertoires, and approximately 11 million of these chains were shared by at least two donors. To remove PCR and sequencing errors, raw reads were error-corrected and collapsed into unique sequences using a nearest-neighbor algorithm that merged closely related sequences. To assign V, D and J gene segments, CDR3 sequences were aligned to IMGT reference sequences. For a sequence to be retained, a match of at least six nucleotides was required to both a V gene segment and a J gene segment. Rearrangements were called productive when the CDR3 lacked stop codons and stayed in frame with V and J; all others were non-productive. CDR3 was defined by IMGT convention, running from the second conserved V-encoded cysteine to the conserved J-encoded phenylalanine. The earlier analysis of 550 to 650 of the donors excluded any sequence lacking an unambiguous match to a single V gene segment. In an earlier analysis of 450 to 700 of the donors, V segments were called functional above 56.7% productive rearrangements and were called segregating when the between-donor standard deviation exceeded 5%. A statistical classification framework was developed to diagnose cytomegalovirus status using the catalog of TCR beta chain sequences. In a later analysis, TCR nucleotide sequences were compared against IMGT/GENE-DB human TR gene sequences so that V and J genes could be assigned. The TCRdist pipeline was used in a later analysis to assign CDR3 sequences and most-parsimonious VDJ recombination scenarios. A later analysis defined each TCR beta chain by its CDR3 amino acid sequence plus V-gene family, and excluded reads lacking a unique V-gene family. In a later analysis, around 600 highly shared, low-generation-probability nucleotide sequences were removed to address suspected cross-contamination and a sequencing artifact. For each public chain, a later analysis derived a clonal expansion index from normalized ranks of inferred template counts within each repertoire. A later analysis computed generation probabilities with a VDJ recombination model fitted to out-of-frame rearrangements, and checked the results against IGoR. In a later analysis, TCR-TCR, TCR-HLA and TCR-CMV co-occurrence was scored with hypergeometric tests, and a repertoire-size bias correction was applied to TCR pairs. A later analysis estimated false discovery rates by permuting HLA or CMV assignments 20 times. In a later analysis, co-occurring TCRs were grouped using DBSCAN, and TCRdist sequence similarity was added for clustering within HLA-allele-positive subsets. Repertoires with fewer than 30,000 or more than 120,000 public chains were left out of co-occurrence clustering, as were about five repertoires with anomalous nucleotide sharing. Imported from immuneACCESS, the table was reduced by TCRdb to in-frame sequences with V and J called. These copies leave out some clones; in studies compared against another copy, an unresolved V gene accounts for under half, and the cause of the remainder is not known. The DNA was the basis for D and trimming; V, J and clone size are from that table. The sample table lists over 75,000 clones, 64% of them with a count of one. The ten top clones hold 2% to 2.5% of the sample.

This clonotype was sampled from a human donor in good health. Sequencing input: PBMCs. The sequence links TRBV7-2 to TRBJ2-7, with 7 bases matching TRBD1. The CDR3 region reads CASSWTGIGEQYF. The nucleotide sequence reads as follows: TGTGCCAGCAGCTGGACAGGTATTGGGGAGCAGTACTTC.